Each of the 7 T cell receptor beta chains below was sequenced from the same sample in a study of CD8 T cells in ankylosing spondylitis. Regarding the study as a whole: What seemed typical of ankylosing spondylitis blood was a TCR beta motif built from about eight highly homologous variants.

Each CDR3 protein is one row after TCRdb ran MiXCR on the 5' RACE reads. The sample lists fewer than 450,000 distinct CDR3 sequences, about 15% occurring once. No antigen has been assigned to these receptors. The sample taken for sequencing was blood, either unsorted or a sorted T cell fraction (not recorded which). The receptors here all came from a male donor with ankylosing spondylitis.

A few counts support this clonotype. The chain couples TRBV20-1 to TRBJ2-3; TRBD1 is a possible D gene (6 bases). With 3 bases removed from V and 2 bases from J, the gap between germline ends came to 12 bases. The CDR3 extends over 14 amino acids. Germline V gives CDR1 DFQATT, CDR2 SNEGSKA (reference sequence). DNA for the CDR3: TGCAGTGCTAGCGGACAGAGTATCACAGATACGCAGTATTTT. It codes for CSASGQSITDTQYF.

This clonotype was found a few times. V usage is TRBV10-3 and J usage is TRBJ1-5; possibly TRBD1 for D (5 bases). Germline CDR1 ENHRY, CDR2 SYGVKD. Between the trimmed V and J ends, which lost 6 bases and 0 bases, there was a span of 21 bases. The CDR3 runs to 18 residues. For the CDR3, the DNA is TGTGCCATCAGGAGCGGCAAGGGGCGTGAAAGTAGCAATCAGCCCCAGCATTTT. Amino acids: CAIRSGKGRESSNQPQHF.

V gene TRBV3-1 combines with J gene TRBJ1-5; D not resolved. Germline V CDR1 and CDR2: LGHDT, YNNKEL (reference sequence). The CDR3 sequence is 14 residues long. Trimming left V 3 bases short and J 0 bases short, with 6 bases between. The CDR3: CASSQDVSNQPQHF. CDR3 bases: TGTGCCAGCAGCCAGGATGTTAGCAATCAGCCCCAGCATTTT. Full variable domain (outside the CDR3, taken from reference TRBV3-1 and TRBJ1-5): DTAVSQTPKYLVTQMGNDKSIKCEQNLGHDTMYWYKQDSKKFLKIMFSYNNKELIINETVPNRFSPKSPDKAHLNLHINSLELGDSAVYFCASSQDVSNQPQHFGDGTRLSIL.

This clonotype turned up a few times. The J gene is TRBJ1-2, the V gene TRBV7-2; TRBD1 might be the D (5 bases). This CDR3 region has 13 residues. V lost 2 bases and J 6 bases, leaving 10 bases between the germline ends. Germline loops: CDR1 SGHTA, CDR2 FQGNSA. CDR3 residues: CASSLWGTDGYTF. The CDR3 coding sequence is TGTGCCAGCAGCTTATGGGGGACGGATGGCTACACCTTC.

The J gene is TRBJ1-1, the V gene TRBV2; 11 nucleotides line up with TRBD1. Per germline, CDR1 SNHLY and CDR2 FYNNEI. The CDR3 loop spans 15 amino acids. V lost 6 bases to trimming and J lost 1 base; unmatched junction nucleotides: 4. This CDR3 is CASRAGQGANTEAFF. For the CDR3, the DNA is TGTGCCAGCAGGGCCGGACAGGGGGCGAACACTGAAGCTTTCTTT.

CDR3 nucleotide sequence: TGCGCCAGCAGCTTAACTTGGACAGGGACCGAGCAGTACTTC. Translating it yields CASSLTWTGTEQYF. The genes are TRBV5-1 and TRBJ2-7; 8 bases match TRBD1. CDR3 length equals 14 residues. Germline CDR1 SGHRS, CDR2 YFSETQ. The junction had 7 bases not matched to a gene; V was cut back by 2 bases and J by 6 bases.

The chain is built from TRBV7-3 and TRBJ2-3, with a possible D match to TRBD1 (6 bases). Germline lookup yields CDR1 SGHTA and CDR2 FQGTGA. The CDR3 extends over 13 amino acids. The germline V and J ends were trimmed by 2 bases and 5 bases, with 8 bases remaining between them. In DNA, the CDR3 is TGTGCCAGCAGCTTATACAGGGAAGATACGCAGTATTTT. Amino acid sequence: CASSLYREDTQYF.